What follows are 28 T cell receptor beta chains derived from one specimen sequenced in a study of response to subunit inactivated influenza vaccine. TCRdb re-derived calls from the RT-PCR reads in MiXCR, one entry per CDR3 protein. The sample holds under 800,000 distinct CDR3 sequences, about 15% seen once. Sequencing used PBMCs from blood, obtained roughly 15 days before vaccination. The receptor source for this set is a man aged 45-65 years who received an inactivated influenza vaccine.

V and J are TRBV15 and TRBJ2-1; the match to TRBD1 covers 7 bases. CDR1 is LNHNV, CDR2 YYDKDF, per germline (reference sequence). V was clipped by 1 base and J by 3 bases; unmatched bases: 3. The CDR3 is made up of 15 amino acids. The DNA for the CDR3 is TGTGCCACCAGCAGAGGAGGGACAGACTACAATGAGCAGTTCTTC. This sequence encodes CATSRGGTDYNEQFF. Looking up the rest from reference TRBV15 and TRBJ2-1 gives the full variable domain: DAMVIQNPRYQVTQFGKPVTLSCSQTLNHNVMYWYQQKSSQAPKLLFHYYDKDFNNEADTPDNFQSRRPNTSFCFLDIRSPGLGDTAMYLCATSRGGTDYNEQFFGPGTRLTVL.

The V call is TRBV6-5, the J call TRBJ2-3; no clear D. The V gene lost 1 base and the J gene lost 2 bases, with 10 bases spanning the gap. Germline lookup yields CDR1 MNHEY and CDR2 SVGAGI. The CDR3 has 15 amino acids. In DNA form, the CDR3 reads TGTGCCAGCAGTTACTACGGCCGATACACAGATACGCAGTATTTT. It codes for CASSYYGRYTDTQYF.

The V gene is TRBV30, the J gene TRBJ1-2; 7 bases fit TRBD1. Trimming removed 0 bases from V and 5 bases from J; junction bases left unmatched: 6. Germline V gene lookup returns CDR1 GTSNPN and CDR2 SVGIG (reference sequence). The CDR3 totals 14 residues. CDR3 loop: CAWSVQGIGYGYTF. The CDR3 coding sequence is TGTGCCTGGAGTGTACAGGGGATAGGGTATGGCTACACCTTC.

This clonotype turned up a few times. This chain links TRBV20-1 with TRBJ2-7; 13 bases fit TRBD2. This CDR3 spans 13 amino acids. CDR1 and CDR2 (germline): DFQATT, SNEGSKA (reference sequence). The junction had 3 bases not matched to a gene; V was cut back by 3 bases and J by 7 bases. CDR3 sequence reads: CSARRGLAGEQYF. CDR3 bases: TGCAGTGCTAGGCGGGGACTAGCGGGGGAGCAGTACTTC.

Many counts were recorded for this clonotype. The chain has TRBV5-1 and TRBJ2-5; 8 bases line up with TRBD1. The CDR3 is 14 amino acids. The germline CDR1 and CDR2 sequences are SGHRS and YFSETQ. V was clipped by 5 bases and J by 1 base; unmatched bases: 4. CDR3 sequence (DNA): TGCGCCAGCAGATACACAGGGGGCCAAGAGACCCAGTACTTC. It encodes CASRYTGGQETQYF.

The V gene is TRBV5-4, the J gene TRBJ2-1; either TRBD1 or TRBD2 may fit D (6 bases each). From germline, CDR1 is SGHNT and CDR2 YYREEE (reference sequence). CDR3 size: 14 residues. V gave up 4 bases and J gave up 10 bases, with 18 bases separating them. CDR3 DNA: TGTGCCAGCAGCGATTGGTCCGGGGGCAACGAGCAGTTCTTC. This codes for CASSDWSGGNEQFF.

This clonotype was seen a few times. This chain uses TRBV15 with TRBJ1-2; a possible D gene is TRBD1 (6 bases). Trimming pared 5 bases from V and 8 bases from J, leaving 15 bases between. The germline gives CDR1 LNHNV, CDR2 YYDKDF (reference sequence). CDR3 length: 13 amino acids. The DNA of the CDR3 is TGTGCCACCAGCTACGGGGGGCTTACGGGCTACACCTTC. Protein product: CATSYGGLTGYTF.

This clonotype was detected a few times. In nucleotides, the CDR3 is TGTGCCAGCAGGCTACAGGGATCTCCCCAGTACTTC. Amino acids: CASRLQGSPQYF. The chain combines TRBV12-3 or TRBV12-4 with TRBJ2-7; D possibly corresponds to TRBD1 (6 bases). V was cut by 6 bases and J by 10 bases, with 16 bases left in between. CDR3 size: 12 residues.

The J gene is TRBJ2-1, the V gene TRBV10-3; D gene unclear. In germline, CDR1 is ENHRY, CDR2 SYGVKD. The ends were cut back, 4 bases at V and 0 bases at J, with 13 bases in the middle. The CDR3 consists of 16 residues. The CDR3 loop reads CAISVLAPSSYNEQFF. The CDR3 nucleotides are TGTGCCATCAGTGTGTTGGCCCCTAGCTCCTACAATGAGCAGTTCTTC.

This clonotype was counted between two and nine times. CDR3 DNA sequence: TGTGCCAGCAAAACGGGACTCTACCTTTCCGAGCAGTACTTC. Its protein is CASKTGLYLSEQYF. The J gene is TRBJ2-7, the V gene TRBV2; D might be TRBD2 (6 bases). This CDR3 spans 14 amino acids. In germline, CDR1 is SNHLY, CDR2 FYNNEI. V lost 7 bases, J lost 6 bases, and 19 bases lay in between.

In this sample, this clonotype turned up a few times. V and J are TRBV20-1 and TRBJ1-1; a possible D gene is TRBD1 (5 bases). The CDR3 spans 13 residues. The germline CDR1 and CDR2 sequences are DFQATT and SNEGSKA (reference sequence). The V end lost 5 bases, the J end lost 1 base, and 11 bases lay between the germline ends. The CDR3 spells CSAPWGSNTEAFF. Written as DNA, the CDR3 is TGCAGTGCTCCCTGGGGGTCGAACACTGAAGCTTTCTTT.

The chain recombines TRBV6-6 with TRBJ1-2, with TRBD1 identical over 8 bases. The CDR3 length is 13 residues. Germline-derived CDR1 and CDR2 are MNHNY and SVGAGI (reference sequence). Trimming took 6 bases from V and 7 from J; bases not matched to a gene: 7. The CDR3 here is CASSPDRGRGYTF. In DNA form, the CDR3 reads TGTGCCAGCAGCCCTGACAGGGGCCGTGGCTACACCTTC.

The rearrangement joins TRBV6-2 or TRBV6-3 to TRBJ2-7; D perhaps matches TRBD1 (6 bases). The germline V gene encodes CDR1 MNHEY and CDR2 SVGEGT. This CDR3 is 13 amino acids long. Deletions cut 6 bases from V and 3 bases from J, with 12 bases between. Here the CDR3 reads CASSPGQLYEQYF. The CDR3 region has the DNA TGTGCCAGCAGCCCCGGACAGCTCTACGAGCAGTACTTC.

Many counts were recorded for this clonotype. This rearrangement joins TRBV7-8 to TRBJ2-7, with 7 bases identical to TRBD2. This CDR3 contains 14 residues. Trimming cost V 4 bases and J 4 bases; bases outside gene matches: 7. Germline V lookup: CDR1 SGHVS, CDR2 FQNEAQ. The CDR3 sequence: CASSSSGGIYEQYF. The CDR3 DNA reads TGTGCCAGCAGCTCGTCGGGGGGTATTTACGAGCAGTACTTC.

The V gene is TRBV12-3 or TRBV12-4, the J gene TRBJ1-5; D unresolved. The CDR3 consists of 14 residues. The V end lost 9 bases, the J end lost 0 bases, and 12 bases lay between the germline ends. The CDR3 here is CASRWGTSNQPQHF. CDR3 coding DNA: TGTGCCAGTCGATGGGGAACTAGCAATCAGCCCCAGCATTTT.

This chain joins TRBV6-6 and TRBJ2-1, with 7 bases fitting TRBD2. The CDR3 has 12 residues. CDR1 MNHNY and CDR2 SVGAGI come from the germline V gene (reference sequence). Trimming cost V 8 bases and J 10 bases; bases outside gene matches: 8. The CDR3 DNA reads as TGTGCCAGCGGGAGGGACCTGGGAGAGCAGTTCTTC. Amino acids: CASGRDLGEQFF.

This clonotype was recorded a few times. The chain joins TRBV7-9 to TRBJ2-2, with D possibly being TRBD1 or TRBD2 (5 bases each). The length of the CDR3 is 16 residues. CDR1 SEHNR and CDR2 FQNEAQ come from the germline V gene (reference sequence). V lost 5 bases, J lost 6 bases, and 19 bases lay in between. The CDR3 here is CASSPGAGAIAGELFF. The DNA of the CDR3 is TGTGCCAGCAGCCCCGGGGCCGGGGCGATTGCCGGGGAGCTGTTTTTT.

This clonotype was detected a few times. The gene calls are TRBV3-1 and TRBJ2-1; 12 bases are a match to TRBD2. Germline CDR1 is LGHDT and CDR2 is YNNKEL (reference sequence). There are 15 residues in the CDR3. With V trimmed by 4 bases and J by 6 bases, 4 bases remained unmatched. The CDR3 loop is CASSPWTSGANEQFF. CDR3 sequence (DNA): TGTGCCAGCAGCCCCTGGACTAGCGGGGCCAATGAGCAGTTCTTC.

This chain joins TRBV10-3 and TRBJ1-5; 7 bases are a match to TRBD1. The CDR3 totals 13 residues. Germline V gives CDR1 ENHRY, CDR2 SYGVKD. The V gene end was trimmed by 9 bases and the J gene end by 0 bases; junction bases not matched to a gene: 2. CDR3 region: CAIGGYSNQPQHF. As DNA, the CDR3 is TGTGCCATAGGGGGCTATAGCAATCAGCCCCAGCATTTT.

This clonotype has a single count. The rearrangement uses TRBV20-1 and TRBJ2-7; 9 bases are shared with TRBD1. CDR3 length: 14 residues. J lost 5 bases, V lost 6 bases, and 11 bases had no gene match. CDR1 is DFQATT, CDR2 SNEGSKA, per germline (reference sequence). The CDR3 DNA follows: TGCAGTGCGGCCCCGACAGGGGGAATAAACGAGCAGTACTTC. Its translation is CSAAPTGGINEQYF.

On this clonotype itself: A much more abundant neighbour one base away suggests this may be a read error. The V and J genes are TRBV7-8 and TRBJ2-1, with D uncertain. V was shortened by 2 bases and J by 3 bases, with 11 bases between the two germline ends. This CDR3 has 15 amino acids. Germline V lookup: CDR1 SGHVS, CDR2 FQNEAQ. Here the CDR3 DNA reads TGTGCCAGCAGCTTAAACCTCCATTTCTACAATGAGCAGTTCTTC. This encodes CASSLNLHFYNEQFF.

The chain employs TRBV20-1 and TRBJ2-1; tentative D call: TRBD2 (6 bases). In germline, CDR1 is DFQATT, CDR2 SNEGSKA (reference sequence). This CDR3 has 15 residues. The ends were cut back, 2 bases at V and 2 bases at J, with 13 bases in the middle. This CDR3 is CSARQLASAYNEQFF. In DNA, the CDR3 is TGCAGTGCTAGACAGCTAGCGTCTGCCTACAATGAGCAGTTCTTC.

The V call is TRBV6-5, the J call TRBJ1-1; unclear D gene. Trimming took 0 bases from V and 8 from J, leaving 16 bases between them. The CDR3 is 15 residues long. Germline-derived CDR1 and CDR2 are MNHEY and SVGAGI. The DNA of the CDR3 is TGTGCCAGCAGTTACTCGGTAGGTCGAGGAATAGAAGCTTTCTTT. Residues: CASSYSVGRGIEAFF.

The chain couples TRBV10-3 to TRBJ2-3; D gene unclear. There are 13 residues in the CDR3. The germline V and J ends were trimmed by 7 bases and 2 bases, with 10 bases remaining between them. Per germline, CDR1 ENHRY and CDR2 SYGVKD. The CDR3 here is CAITDGLTDTQYF. The CDR3 bases are TGTGCCATCACGGACGGCCTCACAGATACGCAGTATTTT.

This clonotype was found a few times. The chain combines TRBV7-2 with TRBJ2-3; 7 bases align to TRBD1. The CDR3 covers 17 residues. V trimming: 4 bases; J trimming: 10 bases; junction bases outside the gene matches: 20. The germline V gene encodes CDR1 SGHTA and CDR2 FQGNSA. CDR3 sequence (DNA): TGTGCCAGCAGCTCGGACCCCGGGACAGTTCACCGCCGGCCGCAGTATTTT. Translating it yields CASSSDPGTVHRRPQYF.

This clonotype was detected only a few times. The V gene is TRBV15, the J gene TRBJ2-5, with 9 bases identical to TRBD1. Looked up from germline, CDR1 is LNHNV and CDR2 is YYDKDF (reference sequence). The CDR3 has 16 amino acids. Trimming cost V 0 bases and J 6 bases; bases outside gene matches: 8. CDR3 in DNA: TGTGCCACCAGCAGAGATCAAACAGGGGGCCCGAAGACCCAGTACTTC. Residues: CATSRDQTGGPKTQYF.

V and J are TRBV5-1 and TRBJ2-3; D ambiguous. The CDR3 totals 15 residues. The germline gives CDR1 SGHRS, CDR2 YFSETQ. Trimming removed 1 base at V and 0 bases at J, with 9 bases between. The CDR3: CASSLISDSTDTQYF. CDR3 DNA: TGCGCCAGCAGCTTGATCTCGGACAGCACAGATACGCAGTATTTT.

The V and J genes are TRBV12-5 and TRBJ1-5; no clear D. CDR1 is LGHNT and CDR2 is FRNRAP in the germline V gene. V was clipped by 5 bases and J by 1 base, with 12 bases between them. This CDR3 contains 15 residues. The CDR3 region is CASGGSPGSNQPQHF. CDR3 bases: TGTGCTAGTGGTGGGAGCCCGGGGAGCAATCAGCCCCAGCATTTT.